The 25 T cell receptor beta chains below were found in one sample sequenced in a study of blood T cell repertoires in COVID-19. The method was immunoSEQ multiplex PCR; TCRdb's version includes in-frame clones alone and lacks a portion of them. The sample holds some 200,000 clones, approximately 90% seen once. The sample comprised PBMCs or T cells enriched from blood (not recorded which). All receptors derive from a woman under 30 who had recovered from COVID-19.

The chain combines TRBV28 with TRBJ2-5; D remains unclear. The germline CDR1 and CDR2 sequences are MDHEN and SYDVKM. Trimming removed 2 bases from V and 1 base from J, with 14 bases in between. The CDR3 spans 16 residues. The CDR3 bases are TGTGCCAGCAGTTTACTGGTTCCCCTAGGCCAAGAGACCCAGTACTTC. The encoded protein is CASSLLVPLGQETQYF.

This clone has a single count. This chain joins TRBV9 and TRBJ2-7, with D unresolved. Trimming removed 0 bases at V and 3 bases at J, with 13 bases between. Germline V gene lookup returns CDR1 SGDLS and CDR2 YYNGEE. This CDR3 region has 15 residues. The CDR3 DNA reads TGTGCCAGCAGCGTAGGGGCTACCCTCGACTACGAGCAGTACTTC. Translating it yields CASSVGATLDYEQYF.

The chain recombines TRBV11-2 with TRBJ1-1; unclear D gene. This CDR3 has 15 amino acids. With 1 base removed from V and 0 bases from J, the gap between germline ends came to 9 bases. Germline V CDR1 and CDR2: SGHAT, FQNNGV. In nucleotides, the CDR3 is TGTGCCAGCAGCTTAGGACGGGGAATGAACACTGAAGCTTTCTTT. Protein sequence: CASSLGRGMNTEAFF.

This chain connects TRBV27 to TRBJ2-7, with D maybe TRBD2 (6 bases). This CDR3 is 11 amino acids long. Per germline, CDR1 MNHEY and CDR2 SMNVEV (reference sequence). V gave up 2 bases and J gave up 7 bases, with 6 bases separating them. The CDR3 is CASSLGGEQYF. CDR3 coding DNA: TGTGCCAGCAGTTTAGGGGGGGAGCAGTACTTC.

The chain recombines TRBV12-5 with TRBJ2-2; TRBD1 matches at 7 bases. Looked up from germline, CDR1 is LGHNT and CDR2 is FRNRAP. The CDR3 loop spans 18 amino acids. With 1 base clipped from V and 3 bases from J, the junction kept 11 bases outside the gene matches. The CDR3 DNA reads TGTGCTAGTGGTTTGGGGCCAAAGACAGGGTCGGACACCGGGGAGCTGTTTTTT. Its translation: CASGLGPKTGSDTGELFF.

The rearrangement uses TRBV19 and TRBJ1-5; the match to TRBD1 covers 7 bases. The CDR3 is 13 amino acids. Germline assignment: CDR1 LNHDA and CDR2 SQIVND (reference sequence). The junction had 5 bases not matched to a gene; V was cut back by 6 bases and J by 6 bases. The CDR3 DNA reads TGTGCCAGTAGCAGGGGGGAATCTCAGCCCCAGCATTTT. It yields the protein CASSRGESQPQHF.

This clone was seen only once. The CDR3 coding sequence is TGTGCCAGCAGGACCCTCGGAGCGGGAGTGTCCTACGAGCAGTACTTC. Its protein product is CASRTLGAGVSYEQYF. V is TRBV2 and J is TRBJ2-7, with 8 positions matching TRBD2. J lost 1 base, V lost 6 bases, and 11 bases had no gene match. Germline assignment: CDR1 SNHLY and CDR2 FYNNEI. The CDR3 runs 16 residues.

This rearrangement joins TRBV5-6 to TRBJ2-7; 12 bases fit TRBD1. This CDR3 has 15 amino acids. Germline V gene data show CDR1 as SGHDT and CDR2 as YYEEEE. J was trimmed by 1 base and V by 4 bases; bases with no gene match: 3. CDR3: CASSLGQGASYEQYF. The CDR3 DNA follows: TGTGCCAGCAGCCTGGGACAGGGGGCTTCCTACGAGCAGTACTTC.

This clone came up a few times. The rearrangement joins TRBV14 to TRBJ1-2; the D gene is possibly TRBD1 (5 bases). The germline gives CDR1 SGHDN, CDR2 FVKESK. Trimming cost V 3 bases and J 8 bases, with 13 bases left between them. The CDR3 sequence is 13 residues long. This CDR3 reads CASSHVTGEGYTF. CDR3 bases: TGTGCCAGCAGCCATGTTACAGGTGAAGGCTACACCTTC. Together with reference TRBV14 and TRBJ1-2, the CDR3 gives the full variable domain: EAGVTQFPSHSVIEKGQTVTLRCDPISGHDNLYWYRRVMGKEIKFLLHFVKESKQDESGMPNNRFLAERTGGTYSTLKVQPAELEDSGVYFCASSHVTGEGYTFGSGTRLTVV.

This clone turned up a few times. The chain recombines TRBV4-2 with TRBJ2-1, with D perhaps matching TRBD1 (5 bases). Germline lookup yields CDR1 LGHNA and CDR2 YNFKEQ. CDR3 length: 16 amino acids. Trimming shortened V by 4 bases and J by 7 bases, and 20 bases separated the two germline ends. The CDR3 loop is CASSLSTELQGNEQFF. The CDR3 DNA reads TGTGCCAGCAGCCTCTCGACGGAGTTGCAGGGTAATGAGCAGTTCTTC.

This clone was observed a single time. The V call is TRBV18, the J call TRBJ1-2; 7 bases line up with TRBD1. The V gene's germline CDR1 is KGHSH and CDR2 LQKENI. This CDR3 is built from 14 residues. V lost 3 bases, J lost 5 bases, and 6 bases stayed unmatched. CDR3 sequence reads: CASSPSSTGYGYTF. In DNA, the CDR3 is TGTGCCAGCTCACCGAGCTCGACAGGGTATGGCTACACCTTC.

This clone has only one observation. The chain is built from TRBV28 and TRBJ1-1, with no clear D. With 4 bases removed from V and 4 bases from J, the gap between germline ends came to 16 bases. The CDR3 contains 15 residues. Germline V gene sequence: CDR1 MDHEN, CDR2 SYDVKM. The CDR3 nucleotides read TGTGCCAGCAGTTCACCGGCTCGGAGGAGCACTGAAGCTTTCTTT. Translating gives CASSSPARRSTEAFF.

This clone was counted only a few times. The chain combines TRBV6-5 with TRBJ2-7; D ambiguous. CDR3 length: 13 amino acids. Deletions cut 6 bases from V and 3 bases from J, with 12 bases between. The V gene's germline CDR1 is MNHEY and CDR2 SVGAGI. For the CDR3, the DNA is TGTGCCAGCAGCCGTATGCAGGTCTACGAGCAGTACTTC. This codes for CASSRMQVYEQYF.

V gene TRBV24-1 combines with J gene TRBJ2-1; tentatively, D is TRBD2 (5 bases). V dropped 5 bases and J dropped 6 bases, with 13 bases sitting between them. Germline assignment: CDR1 KGHDR and CDR2 SFDVKD. CDR3 length: 14 amino acids. The CDR3 spells CATSGHSVGNEQFF. The CDR3 coding sequence is TGTGCCACCAGTGGACATAGCGTCGGCAATGAGCAGTTCTTC.

The rearrangement joins TRBV10-3 to TRBJ2-2; 11 bases are shared with TRBD2. The germline V gene encodes CDR1 ENHRY and CDR2 SYGVKD. The CDR3 totals 16 residues. V lost 3 bases to trimming and J lost 7 bases; unmatched junction nucleotides: 7. CDR3 sequence (DNA): TGTGCCATCAGTGAAACTAGCGGGAGTCGGGTCGGGGAGCTGTTTTTT. Protein sequence: CAISETSGSRVGELFF.

This clone was detected a few times. The genes are TRBV15 and TRBJ2-5, with TRBD1 identical over 8 bases. CDR1 is LNHNV, CDR2 YYDKDF, per germline (reference sequence). V trimming: 5 bases; J trimming: 4 bases; junction bases outside the gene matches: 9. This CDR3 has 15 residues. CDR3 nucleotides: TGTGCCACCAGCGGCGGGACAGGAGGGGGAGAGACCCAGTACTTC. It encodes CATSGGTGGGETQYF.

This sequence joins TRBV5-1 and TRBJ2-5, with a possible D match to TRBD1 (6 bases). The germline CDR1 and CDR2 sequences are SGHRS and YFSETQ. The CDR3 covers 14 residues. Trimming removed 1 base from V and 3 bases from J, with 10 bases in between. The CDR3 DNA is TGCGCCAGCAGCTTGACCGGGACAAAAGAGACCCAGTACTTC. Protein sequence: CASSLTGTKETQYF.

The gene calls are TRBV28 and TRBJ2-1, with TRBD2 matching over 8 bases. There are 16 residues in the CDR3. Germline CDR1 is MDHEN and CDR2 is SYDVKM. V was pared by 2 bases and J by 8 bases, with 11 bases of the junction left unmatched. This CDR3 is CASSLAGLGLFDEQFF. CDR3 bases: TGTGCCAGCAGTTTAGCGGGACTAGGTCTATTTGATGAGCAGTTCTTC. Based on the CDR3 plus reference TRBV28 and TRBJ2-1, the full variable domain is DVKVTQSSRYLVKRTGEKVFLECVQDMDHENMFWYRQDPGLGLRLIYFSYDVKMKEKGDIPEGYSVSREKKERFSLILESASTNQTSMYLCASSLAGLGLFDEQFFGPGTRLTVL.

The chain recombines TRBV6-4 with TRBJ2-1, with 7 bases aligning to TRBD1. CDR3 length equals 11 residues. The ends lost 6 bases at V and 10 bases at J; junction bases unmatched: 3. Germline V gene sequence: CDR1 MRHNA, CDR2 SNTAGT. The CDR3 bases are TGTGCCAGCAGCCCAGGGGGAGAGCAGTTCTTC. It translates to CASSPGGEQFF.

The V call is TRBV4-3, the J call TRBJ2-7; maybe TRBD1 (5 bases). The V gene lost 3 bases and the J gene lost 2 bases, with 14 bases spanning the gap. The CDR3 extends over 15 amino acids. Germline CDR1 and CDR2: LGHNA and YSLEER. CDR3 sequence: CASSHTRTGPYEQYF. The DNA of the CDR3 is TGCGCCAGCAGCCACACTCGAACAGGACCCTACGAGCAGTACTTC.

This sequence joins TRBV3-1 (or the pseudogene TRBV3-2) and TRBJ2-1; 8 nucleotides match TRBD1. V trimming: 4 bases; J trimming: 5 bases; junction bases outside the gene matches: 7. Germline lookup yields CDR1 LGHDT and CDR2 YNNKEL (reference sequence). This CDR3 contains 15 residues. CDR3 in amino acids: CASSRSRDRNNEQFF. The CDR3 DNA reads TGTGCCAGCAGCCGATCCCGGGACAGGAACAATGAGCAGTTCTTC.

This chain connects TRBV6-5 to TRBJ2-3; no clear D. The CDR3 consists of 14 residues. Germline V gene data show CDR1 as MNHEY and CDR2 as SVGAGI. V was clipped by 0 bases and J by 6 bases, with 10 bases between them. The CDR3 nucleotides are TGTGCCAGCAGTTACTCCCCCCGTCTTGATACGCAGTATTTT. It is translated as CASSYSPRLDTQYF.

The rearrangement joins TRBV7-9 to TRBJ1-4; D uncertain. Per germline, CDR1 SEHNR and CDR2 FQNEAQ (reference sequence). The germline V and J ends were trimmed by 7 bases and 3 bases, with 9 bases remaining between them. The CDR3 runs 13 residues. The CDR3 protein is CASTTVPNEKLFF. The DNA of the CDR3 is TGTGCCAGCACCACTGTCCCTAATGAAAAACTGTTTTTT.

V gene TRBV10-1 combines with J gene TRBJ2-1, with 13 bases aligning to TRBD2. V gave up 8 bases and J gave up 0 bases; unmatched junction bases: 1. The CDR3 contains 15 residues. CDR1 WNHNN and CDR2 SYGVQD come from the germline V gene (reference sequence). The CDR3 DNA reads as TGCGCCAGCGGGACTAGCGGGGACTCCTACAATGAGCAGTTCTTC. This translates into CASGTSGDSYNEQFF.

This chain links TRBV18 with TRBJ2-1; 7 nucleotides line up with TRBD2. V dropped 0 bases and J dropped 4; count of bases not matched to a gene: 6. Germline assignment: CDR1 KGHSH and CDR2 LQKENI. CDR3 length equals 16 residues. The CDR3 here is CASSPPVSSGYNEQFF. CDR3 nucleotides: TGTGCCAGCTCACCACCGGTATCTAGCGGTTACAATGAGCAGTTCTTC.